This TCR beta chain was profiled in a study of T cell clonotyping in hematopoietic cell transplantation. Notes on the study in general: No sorting was done, leaving CD4 and CD8 contributions mixed. At the given depth, recipient repertoires were over 95% de novo clonotypes. Recipient TCR diversity dropped after transplant; expanded clonotypes rose from day 30 to 180.

The method was immunoSEQ multiplex PCR; TCRdb's version includes in-frame clones alone and lacks a portion of them. The sample shows 13,000 or so clones, around nine tenths of them seen only once. The CDR3 has 13 amino acids. Trimming stripped 11 bases from V and 5 bases from J, with 17 bases between. The V gene's germline CDR1 is MNHEY and CDR2 SMNVEV (reference sequence). This clone is a singleton in its sample. The antigen is undetermined. The TCR originated in a man aged 25 to 45 in good health. Some clones in this sample may be carry-over from other donors' samples. This chain joins TRBV27 and TRBJ2-3; D may be TRBD2 (6 bases). The sample was peripheral blood mononuclear cells. CDR3 nucleotides: TGTGCCCCGCCGGGCGGGATGTTAGATACGCAGTATTTT. Translating gives CAPPGGMLDTQYF.